A single sample gave rise to the 20 T cell receptor beta chains below, sequenced in a study of graft-versus-host responses after intestinal transplantation. Libraries were prepared by immunoSEQ multiplex PCR; TCRdb keeps only in-frame clonotypes and omits some of them. The sample holds around 100,000 clones, 90% to 95% seen once. No cognate antigen is known for these TCRs. Sequenced here: unstimulated CD8+ T cells sorted from spleen or lymph node cells, sampled before transplant. The source is a human donor who was the organ donor for an intestinal transplant.

Comment on this clone: In the same sample, other DNA sequences code for this CDR3. This chain links TRBV9 with TRBJ2-1; 8 bases align to TRBD2. This CDR3 has 13 amino acids. Germline V lookup: CDR1 SGDLS, CDR2 YYNGEE. Unmatched junction bases numbered 0, after V lost 0 bases and J lost 7 bases. The CDR3 DNA is TGTGCCAGCAGCGTAGCGGGGGGGAATGAGCAGTTCTTC. Its translation is CASSVAGGNEQFF.

The rearrangement uses TRBV9 and TRBJ2-7; tentative D call: TRBD1 (6 bases). Germline loops: CDR1 SGDLS, CDR2 YYNGEE. There are 13 residues in the CDR3. The germline V and J ends were trimmed by 0 bases and 6 bases, with 10 bases remaining between them. This CDR3 reads CASSVGNRVEQYF. The CDR3 DNA is TGTGCCAGCAGCGTAGGGAACAGGGTCGAGCAGTACTTC.

The gene calls are TRBV4-1 and TRBJ1-2; TRBD1 matches at 11 bases. CDR1 and CDR2 (germline): MGHRA, YSYEKL. This CDR3 has 14 residues. V shed 4 bases, J shed 3 bases, and the junction held 1 base outside the gene matches. CDR3 sequence (DNA): TGCGCCAGCAGCCCGGACAGGGGGCACTATGGCTACACCTTC. Its translation is CASSPDRGHYGYTF.

The chain recombines TRBV20-1 with TRBJ2-3, with D uncertain. Trimming left V 6 bases short and J 9 bases short, with 13 bases between. CDR1 DFQATT and CDR2 SNEGSKA come from the germline V gene (reference sequence). This CDR3 has 11 residues. For the CDR3, the DNA is TGCAGTGCCAAAGATATTCGCACGCAGTATTTT. Translating it yields CSAKDIRTQYF.

The chain employs TRBV29-1 and TRBJ2-6, with 9 bases identical to TRBD1. V trimming: 6 bases; J trimming: 1 base; junction bases outside the gene matches: 7. There are 16 residues in the CDR3. Germline V lookup: CDR1 SQVTM, CDR2 ANQGSEA. The CDR3 sequence: CSVPQDRGSGANVLTF. The CDR3 DNA sequence: TGCAGCGTCCCGCAGGACAGGGGTTCTGGGGCCAACGTCCTGACTTTC. The full variable domain, with the rest looked up from reference TRBV29-1 and TRBJ2-6, is SAVISQKPSRDICQRGTSLTIQCQVDSQVTMMFWYRQQPGQSLTLIATANQGSEATYESGFVIDKFPISRPNLTFSTLTVSNMSPEDSSIYLCSVPQDRGSGANVLTFGAGSRLTVL.

This clone has a single count. The chain links TRBV13 to TRBJ2-7; 14 bases line up with TRBD2. CDR3 length: 16 amino acids. The germline V gene encodes CDR1 PRHDT and CDR2 FYEKMQ (reference sequence). J was trimmed by 3 bases and V by 5 bases; bases with no gene match: 6. Written as DNA, the CDR3 is TGTGCCAGCAGCCCCAGGACTAGCGGGAGGAACTACGAGCAGTACTTC. Amino acid sequence: CASSPRTSGRNYEQYF.

The V and J genes are TRBV5-4 and TRBJ2-7, with 10 bases matching TRBD2. The CDR3 spans 15 residues. J gave up 4 bases and V 4 bases, and 8 bases lay outside the gene matches. Germline V gives CDR1 SGHNT, CDR2 YYREEE (reference sequence). CDR3 in DNA: TGTGCCAGCAGCCCGGGAGCGGGAGGGCAATACGAGCAGTACTTC. Its translation is CASSPGAGGQYEQYF.

The rearrangement joins TRBV4-1 to TRBJ1-1; D ambiguous. The CDR3 loop spans 15 amino acids. V shed 0 bases and J shed 4 bases, with 12 bases lying between them. Germline V gene sequence: CDR1 MGHRA, CDR2 YSYEKL. Written as DNA, the CDR3 is TGCGCCAGCAGCCAAGAACCAGTAAAGAGCACTGAAGCTTTCTTT. Translating gives CASSQEPVKSTEAFF.

The J gene is TRBJ2-1, the V gene TRBV7-9; perhaps TRBD2 as D (6 bases). The germline V gene encodes CDR1 SEHNR and CDR2 FQNEAQ (reference sequence). V lost 4 bases and J lost 0, with 13 bases in between. This CDR3 is built from 16 residues. CDR3 in amino acids: CASSSLAPHSYNEQFF. The CDR3 bases are TGTGCCAGCAGCTCCCTAGCGCCTCACTCCTACAATGAGCAGTTCTTC.

J is TRBJ1-1 and V is TRBV4-1; TRBD1 aligns across 7 bases. CDR3 length: 16 amino acids. The ends lost 3 bases at V and 5 bases at J; junction bases unmatched: 12. Germline V gene data show CDR1 as MGHRA and CDR2 as YSYEKL. CDR3 residues: CASSHDPTGMRTEAFF. In DNA form, the CDR3 reads TGCGCCAGCAGCCATGATCCGACAGGGATGAGGACTGAAGCTTTCTTT.

The sample holds one count of this clone. The gene calls are TRBV6-1 and TRBJ2-3; TRBD2 matches at 7 bases. V trimming: 2 bases; J trimming: 6 bases; junction bases outside the gene matches: 14. This CDR3 contains 17 residues. Germline assignment: CDR1 MNHNS and CDR2 SASEGT. This CDR3 is CASSEWKIAGYRDTQYF. CDR3 DNA sequence: TGTGCCAGCAGTGAATGGAAAATAGCGGGCTATAGGGATACGCAGTATTTT.

This chain connects TRBV11-2 to TRBJ2-5, with D perhaps being TRBD1 or TRBD2 (7 bases each). V was cut by 1 base and J by 2 bases, with 20 bases left in between. The CDR3 loop spans 18 amino acids. Germline CDR1 SGHAT, CDR2 FQNNGV. CDR3 loop: CASSLGRWGGQSQETQYF. CDR3 bases: TGTGCCAGCAGCTTAGGTCGCTGGGGGGGACAGTCGCAAGAGACCCAGTACTTC.

This sequence joins TRBV29-1 and TRBJ2-1, with D possibly TRBD1 on 5 matching bases. The length of the CDR3 is 13 residues. The V end was cut by 6 bases, the J end by 8 bases, with 17 bases between. CDR1 and CDR2 (germline): SQVTM, ANQGSEA. Here the CDR3 DNA reads TGCAGCGTGCCACAGGTATTTCCGGATGAGCAGTTCTTC. Translating gives CSVPQVFPDEQFF.

The rearrangement joins TRBV4-2 to TRBJ2-2; 9 bases align to TRBD2. J was trimmed by 7 bases and V by 7 bases; bases with no gene match: 16. The CDR3 runs 17 residues. CDR1 is LGHNA and CDR2 is YNFKEQ in the germline V gene. The CDR3 reads CASTQTPASGTNGELFF. The CDR3 nucleotides read TGTGCCAGCACACAAACTCCGGCTAGCGGGACGAACGGGGAGCTGTTTTTT.

The chain carries TRBV4-1 and TRBJ2-4; D gene unclear. The CDR3 is 16 residues long. The V and J ends lost 2 bases and 7 bases respectively, with 18 bases between them. Germline loops: CDR1 MGHRA, CDR2 YSYEKL. DNA for the CDR3: TGCGCCAGCAGCCAAACACCACTAACCTTAATGAACATTCAGTACTTC. Its protein is CASSQTPLTLMNIQYF.

The chain couples TRBV9 to TRBJ2-1; D is perhaps TRBD2 (6 bases). Trimming pared 0 bases from V and 7 bases from J, leaving 20 bases between. The germline gives CDR1 SGDLS, CDR2 YYNGEE. The CDR3 runs to 17 residues. CDR3 nucleotide sequence: TGTGCCAGCAGCGTAGCCCACATCCCGACAGCGGGTAATGAGCAGTTCTTC. Its protein is CASSVAHIPTAGNEQFF.

The J gene is TRBJ2-5, the V gene TRBV10-1; possibly TRBD1 or TRBD2 for D (5 bases each). The J call is uncertain, as TRBJ2-7 better fits the DNA end. The CDR3 is 16 amino acids. Germline CDR1 and CDR2: WNHNN and SYGVQD (reference sequence). The CDR3 DNA follows: TGCGCCAGCAGTGTAGGGTGGGGGACCCGAGCCTACGAGCAGTACTTC. Translated, it gives CASSVGWGTRAYEQYF.

This chain links TRBV29-1 with TRBJ2-7, with 10 positions matching TRBD1. From germline, CDR1 is SQVTM and CDR2 ANQGSEA. This CDR3 has 14 amino acids. J gave up 1 base and V 5 bases, and 5 bases lay outside the gene matches. DNA of the CDR3: TGCAGCGTTATCCCGGGACAGGGGTCCTACGAGCAGTACTTC. Translated: CSVIPGQGSYEQYF.

This chain links TRBV27 with TRBJ2-1; D not certain. The CDR3 covers 13 residues. The V end lost 3 bases, the J end lost 5 bases, and 8 bases lay between the germline ends. In germline, CDR1 is MNHEY, CDR2 SMNVEV (reference sequence). The CDR3 protein is CASSLQLDNEQFF. The CDR3 DNA follows: TGTGCCAGCAGTTTGCAGCTGGACAATGAGCAGTTCTTC.

V gene TRBV7-2 combines with J gene TRBJ2-1; 11 bases fit TRBD2. Per the germline V gene, CDR1 is SGHTA and CDR2 is FQGNSA. V trimming: 5 bases; J trimming: 7 bases; junction bases outside the gene matches: 10. The CDR3 spans 16 residues. CDR3 loop: CASSPRLAGYRNEQFF. The CDR3 DNA sequence: TGTGCCAGCAGCCCTAGACTAGCGGGATACAGGAATGAGCAGTTCTTC.